This T cell receptor (beta chain) is drawn from a study of cytomegalovirus exposure and HLA in healthy donors. 13 Jbeta primers and 60 Vbeta primers were used for the PCR. The method was immunoSEQ multiplex PCR; TCRdb's version includes in-frame clones alone and lacks a portion of them. The sample records more than 110,000 clones, 65% to 85% being singletons. This clone was seen a few times. CDR1 and CDR2 (germline): LGHNT, FRNRAP. The CDR3 has 13 residues. J lost 9 bases, V lost 4 bases, and 6 bases had no gene match. The gene calls are TRBV12-5 and TRBJ2-1; 7 nucleotides agree with TRBD1. Sequences were obtained from PBMCs. The receptor's source is a man aged 30-40 years in good health and CMV-seronegative. CDR3 bases: TGTGCTAGTGGTTCAACCCCAGGGGGTGAGCAGTTCTTC. It yields the protein CASGSTPGGEQFF.